The clone carrying this T cell receptor beta chain occurred a few times. Its cognate antigen is unknown. The sample belongs to a study of T cell repertoires in ileal Crohn's disease. Study conclusions and caveats: Active smokers at surgery had more clonal expansions than non-smokers.

This CDR3 comprises 13 residues. Germline V lookup: CDR1 SGHRS, CDR2 YFSETQ. The V end lost 7 bases, the J end lost 7 bases, and 18 bases lay between the germline ends. Here immunoSEQ multiplex PCR was the method, and the copy in TCRdb shows in-frame clones only, minus some. The sample records some 2,000 clones, around 73% being singletons. V and J are TRBV5-1 and TRBJ2-7, with TRBD2 as a possible D gene (7 bases). Material for sequencing was ileal tissue. The clonotype comes from an adult with Crohn's disease. The CDR3 loop is CASASYEGGEQYF. CDR3 DNA sequence: TGCGCCAGCGCTTCGTACGAGGGGGGGGAGCAGTACTTC.